One and the same sample provided the 21 T cell receptor beta chains below, sequenced in a study of CD8+CD57+ T cells in acquired aplastic anemia. Profiling of TCR beta VDJ combinations and CDR3 sequences used genomic DNA as template. TCRdb re-called the reads with MiXCR, one entry per CDR3 protein. The table lists about 150,000 distinct CDR3 sequences, more than 45% of them singletons. Previously, flow cytometry had revealed CD8+CD57+ cell expansion in the patients chosen for sequencing. The sequenced sample consisted of sorted CD4+, CD8+, or CD8+CD57+ T cells (not recorded which) from PBMCs. The origin of the receptors is a human donor with aplastic anemia.

This clonotype was seen repeatedly, ten times or more. The chain couples TRBV10-3 to TRBJ1-1; D unresolved. Deletions cut 0 bases from V and 2 bases from J, with 7 bases between. The CDR3 sequence is 14 residues long. CDR1 and CDR2 from the germline V gene are ENHRY and SYGVKD. CDR3 DNA: TGTGCCATCAGTGAGTCTCGGGGAAACACTGAAGCTTTCTTT. Translation: CAISESRGNTEAFF.

This chain joins TRBV20-1 and TRBJ1-2; 9 bases are a match to TRBD1. The CDR3 totals 12 residues. Germline V gene lookup returns CDR1 DFQATT and CDR2 SNEGSKA (reference sequence). The J segment lost 8 bases and the V segment lost 6 bases, leaving 7 bases of the junction unmatched. CDR3 residues: CSARTGERGYTF. The DNA for the CDR3 is TGCAGTGCGCGGACAGGGGAAAGAGGCTACACCTTC.

This clonotype was observed many times. The chain is built from TRBV2 and TRBJ1-1, with D perhaps TRBD1 (5 bases). V lost 6 bases, J lost 7 bases, and 12 bases lay in between. Germline loops: CDR1 SNHLY, CDR2 FYNNEI. This CDR3 spans 12 amino acids. CDR3 DNA sequence: TGTGCCAGCAGCCAGGGATTGGGTGAAGCTTTCTTT. Its translation is CASSQGLGEAFF.

This clonotype was seen repeatedly, ten times or more. The rearrangement links TRBV6-1 to TRBJ1-3, with 8 bases lining up with TRBD1. Germline-derived CDR1 and CDR2 are MNHNS and SASEGT. CDR3 length: 15 amino acids. V shed 9 bases and J 2 bases; nucleotides not matched to a gene: 9. In DNA, the CDR3 is TGTGCCAGTTCAACCCAGGGGGCGGCTGGAAACACCATATATTTT. Its translation: CASSTQGAAGNTIYF.

The chain links TRBV29-1 to TRBJ2-7; D gene unclear. V gave up 3 bases and J gave up 6 bases, with 12 bases separating them. The CDR3 spans 12 residues. CDR1 is SQVTM, CDR2 ANQGSEA, per germline. The CDR3 reads CSVEVVASEQYF. CDR3 nucleotide sequence: TGCAGCGTTGAGGTGGTCGCGAGCGAGCAGTACTTC.

The V and J genes are TRBV6-1 and TRBJ1-2; 7 nucleotides agree with TRBD1. Germline V gives CDR1 MNHNS, CDR2 SASEGT. V dropped 6 bases and J dropped 4; count of bases not matched to a gene: 5. CDR3 length equals 13 residues. The DNA for the CDR3 is TGTGCCAGCAGCACCAGGGGGATCTATGGCTACACCTTC. This codes for CASSTRGIYGYTF.

The rearrangement joins TRBV7-9 to TRBJ1-6; the match to TRBD1 covers 9 bases. The CDR3 covers 14 residues. The junction had 4 bases not matched to a gene; V was cut back by 5 bases and J by 8 bases. The germline V gene has CDR1 SEHNR and CDR2 FQNEAQ (reference sequence). CDR3 residues: CASSPRQGDSPLHF. CDR3 DNA: TGTGCCAGCAGCCCTAGACAGGGGGATTCACCCCTCCACTTT.

V usage is TRBV24-1 and J usage is TRBJ2-4; D unresolved. The CDR3 loop spans 15 amino acids. Germline CDR1 and CDR2: KGHDR and SFDVKD. The V end was cut by 2 bases, the J end by 0 bases, with 7 bases between. CDR3 protein: CATSDSRVAKNIQYF. CDR3 sequence (DNA): TGTGCCACCAGTGATTCCCGGGTAGCCAAAAACATTCAGTACTTC.

The chain employs TRBV24-1 and TRBJ2-3; TRBD2 agrees at 13 bases. Trimming cost V 4 bases and J 11 bases; bases outside gene matches: 2. The germline V gene encodes CDR1 KGHDR and CDR2 SFDVKD. This CDR3 has 13 residues. The CDR3 DNA sequence: TGTGCCACCAGTGACGGGACTAGCGGGGTGCAGTATTTT. Translation gives CATSDGTSGVQYF.

On this clonotype itself: This clone may be a read error of a much larger clone one base away. This sequence joins TRBV6-1 and TRBJ2-1; perhaps TRBD1 as D (5 bases). This CDR3 region has 12 residues. V was shortened by 6 bases and J by 11 bases, with 14 bases between the two germline ends. Per the germline V gene, CDR1 is MNHNS and CDR2 is SASEGT. DNA of the CDR3: TGTGCCAGCAGCGCGTCAGGGCCTAAGCAGTTCTTC. Residues: CASSASGPKQFF.

This clonotype was counted once. This CDR3 is missing its conserved last phenylalanine or tryptophan, likely due to a read error. The chain joins TRBV12-3 or TRBV12-4 to TRBJ1-2; tentatively, D is TRBD1 (6 bases). The V gene lost 6 bases and the J gene lost 8 bases, with 13 bases spanning the gap. The CDR3 length is 12 residues. This chain's CDR3 is CASRTQGKGYTL. DNA for the CDR3: TGTGCCAGCAGGACCCAGGGGAAGGGCTACACCCTT.

This clonotype has at least ten counts. V and J are TRBV19 and TRBJ2-3; D assignment may be TRBD1 or TRBD2 (6 bases each). Germline V gene lookup returns CDR1 LNHDA and CDR2 SQIVND (reference sequence). This CDR3 spans 15 amino acids. Trimming took 3 bases from V and 1 from J, leaving 11 bases between them. This CDR3 reads CASSMTGGRTDTQYF. Here the CDR3 DNA reads TGTGCCAGTAGTATGACCGGGGGCCGCACAGATACGCAGTATTTT.

This clonotype was recorded at least ten times. The chain recombines TRBV7-2 with TRBJ2-5; TRBD2 matches 11 bases. The CDR3 loop spans 16 amino acids. CDR1 and CDR2 from the germline V gene are SGHTA and FQGNSA. V shed 1 base and J 6 bases; nucleotides not matched to a gene: 7. The CDR3 nucleotides are TGTGCCAGCAGCTTAGACTTAGCGGGGGGGCGGAAGACCCAGTACTTC. Its translation: CASSLDLAGGRKTQYF.

V gene TRBV20-1 combines with J gene TRBJ2-5, with 11 bases fitting TRBD2. Germline V lookup: CDR1 DFQATT, CDR2 SNEGSKA (reference sequence). This CDR3 region has 17 residues. V shed 0 bases and J 4 bases; nucleotides not matched to a gene: 10. Here the CDR3 reads CSARDIDSGGARETQYF. The CDR3 nucleotides are TGCAGTGCTAGAGATATTGATAGCGGGGGGGCTCGAGAGACCCAGTACTTC.

CDR3: CASSPGQGGANVLTF. Here the CDR3 DNA reads TGTGCCAGTAGTCCCGGACAGGGGGGGGCCAACGTCCTGACTTTC. The chain recombines TRBV19 with TRBJ2-6; 9 bases fit TRBD1. The CDR3 sequence is 15 residues long. V lost 5 bases and J lost 4; bases outside the gene matches: 3. In germline, CDR1 is LNHDA, CDR2 SQIVND (reference sequence).

Note on this clonotype: The junction does not match germline at one end; this may be a read error. The V and J genes are TRBV14 and TRBJ1-4; D gene unclear. Per the germline V gene, CDR1 is SGHDN and CDR2 is FVKESK. This CDR3 has 15 amino acids. CDR3 amino acids: CASRADGESNEKLFF. Here the CDR3 DNA reads TGTGCCAGCAGAGCGGACGGGGAGTCTAATGAGAAACTGTTTTTT.

This clonotype was detected many times. The V call is TRBV29-1, the J call TRBJ1-1, with D uncertain. CDR3 size: 13 residues. V gave up 5 bases and J gave up 1 base, with 11 bases separating them. The germline V gene has CDR1 SQVTM and CDR2 ANQGSEA. CDR3 residues: CSVSRQENTEAFF. For the CDR3, the DNA is TGCAGCGTTTCTCGTCAGGAGAACACTGAAGCTTTCTTT.

This clonotype was seen repeatedly, ten times or more. CDR3 in amino acids: CASSSGTSGIREQFF. The CDR3 DNA is TGCGCCAGCAGCTCCGGGACTAGCGGGATAAGGGAGCAGTTCTTC. V is TRBV5-1 and J is TRBJ2-1; the match to TRBD2 covers 13 bases. CDR1 is SGHRS and CDR2 is YFSETQ in the germline V gene. The CDR3 contains 15 residues. V was clipped by 3 bases and J by 10 bases; unmatched bases: 7.

This clonotype was recorded at least ten times. CDR3 in DNA: TGTGCCAGCAGGAGGACAGCCACGAACACCGGGGAGCTGTTTTTT. Protein sequence: CASRRTATNTGELFF. The chain carries TRBV6-1 and TRBJ2-2; D is perhaps TRBD1 (6 bases). The germline V gene has CDR1 MNHNS and CDR2 SASEGT. The V end lost 6 bases, the J end lost 0 bases, and 11 bases lay between the germline ends. This CDR3 has 15 residues.

The chain employs TRBV10-3 and TRBJ1-3; D perhaps matches TRBD1 (6 bases). This CDR3 is 13 amino acids long. The germline V gene encodes CDR1 ENHRY and CDR2 SYGVKD. The V and J ends lost 6 bases and 4 bases respectively, with 10 bases between them. CDR3 loop: CAISPDSGNTIYF. The CDR3 nucleotides are TGTGCCATCAGCCCGGACAGCGGAAACACCATATATTTT.

The chain recombines TRBV9 with TRBJ1-1, with 8 bases aligning to TRBD1. Germline lookup yields CDR1 SGDLS and CDR2 YYNGEE. V dropped 3 bases and J dropped 5; count of bases not matched to a gene: 12. CDR3 length: 16 amino acids. DNA for the CDR3: TGTGCCAGCAGCGACTACAGGGGGACTCGGAGGACTGAAGCTTTCTTT. As protein: CASSDYRGTRRTEAFF.